This T cell receptor (beta chain) stems from a study of T-cell reconstitution after alpha-beta-depleted transplantation in children. J gave up 2 bases and V 7 bases, and 6 bases lay outside the gene matches. Germline CDR1 is MNHNS and CDR2 is SASEGT. The CDR3 spans 14 residues. Study findings and constraints: Several hundred expanded graft clones reportedly supplied alpha-beta T cells about two months after transplant. When one year had passed after transplant, most T-cell counts and diversity came from newly produced T cells.

Preparation of the TCRbeta library used unique molecular identifiers. Via MiXCR, TCRdb re-called the PCR reads, giving one row per CDR3 protein. The data show roughly 300,000 distinct CDR3 sequences, 9.5% to 13% seen once. This clonotype came up many times. Its antigen is unidentified. The gene calls are TRBV6-1 and TRBJ2-7; 9 nucleotides line up with TRBD1. Sequenced material: peripheral blood, taken 180 days after TCRalphabeta/CD19-depleted stem cell transplant. This receptor was obtained from a male patient under 10 years old who had a stem cell transplant for chronic granulomatous disease, so the T cells may come from the graft donor. CDR3 bases: TGTGCCAGCACAGACAGGGGGAGCACCTACGAGCAGTACTTC. Amino acids: CASTDRGSTYEQYF.